This TCR beta chain comes out of a study of blood T cell repertoires in COVID-19. The V segment lost 6 bases and the J segment 5 bases; nucleotides outside the gene matches: 7. Germline assignment: CDR1 SGHTS and CDR2 YDEGEE. This CDR3 spans 14 amino acids. Authors' methods: For nucleated cells, counts were estimated from reference gene primer amplification. Assay: immunoSEQ multiplex PCR; the TCRdb copy retains only in-frame clones and omits some. V, J and clone size derive from that table, while D and trimming were established from the DNA sequence. The table lists some 250,000 clones, approximately 84% of them singletons, with around 4.4% in the top ten.

Specimen: peripheral blood. The chain combines TRBV5-8 with TRBJ2-5, with TRBD2 matching 10 bases. The receptor was derived from a man over 45 with active or convalescent COVID-19. The CDR3 DNA reads as TGTGCCAGCACTCCGGGACTAGCGAAGGAGACCCAGTACTTC. Residues: CASTPGLAKETQYF.